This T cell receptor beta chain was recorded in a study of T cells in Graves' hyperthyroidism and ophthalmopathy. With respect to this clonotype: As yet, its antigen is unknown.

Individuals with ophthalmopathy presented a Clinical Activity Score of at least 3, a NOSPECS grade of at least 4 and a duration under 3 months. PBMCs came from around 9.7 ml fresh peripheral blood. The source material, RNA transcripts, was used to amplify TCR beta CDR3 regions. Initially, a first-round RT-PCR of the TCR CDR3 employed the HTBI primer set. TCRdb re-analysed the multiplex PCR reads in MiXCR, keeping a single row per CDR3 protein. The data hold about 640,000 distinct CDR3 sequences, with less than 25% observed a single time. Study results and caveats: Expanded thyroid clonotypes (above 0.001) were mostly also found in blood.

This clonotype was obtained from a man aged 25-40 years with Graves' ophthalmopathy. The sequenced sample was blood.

The CDR3 nucleotides read TGTGCCAGCAGCAGACGGAGGCAGGGATTGAGCTACGAGCAGTACTTC. Translating it yields CASSRRRQGLSYEQYF. V usage is TRBV6-1 and J usage is TRBJ2-7, with D perhaps matching TRBD1 or TRBD2 (5 bases each). CDR1 MNHNS and CDR2 SASEGT come from the germline V gene. V dropped 6 bases and J dropped 3 bases, with 21 bases sitting between them. The length of the CDR3 is 16 residues.